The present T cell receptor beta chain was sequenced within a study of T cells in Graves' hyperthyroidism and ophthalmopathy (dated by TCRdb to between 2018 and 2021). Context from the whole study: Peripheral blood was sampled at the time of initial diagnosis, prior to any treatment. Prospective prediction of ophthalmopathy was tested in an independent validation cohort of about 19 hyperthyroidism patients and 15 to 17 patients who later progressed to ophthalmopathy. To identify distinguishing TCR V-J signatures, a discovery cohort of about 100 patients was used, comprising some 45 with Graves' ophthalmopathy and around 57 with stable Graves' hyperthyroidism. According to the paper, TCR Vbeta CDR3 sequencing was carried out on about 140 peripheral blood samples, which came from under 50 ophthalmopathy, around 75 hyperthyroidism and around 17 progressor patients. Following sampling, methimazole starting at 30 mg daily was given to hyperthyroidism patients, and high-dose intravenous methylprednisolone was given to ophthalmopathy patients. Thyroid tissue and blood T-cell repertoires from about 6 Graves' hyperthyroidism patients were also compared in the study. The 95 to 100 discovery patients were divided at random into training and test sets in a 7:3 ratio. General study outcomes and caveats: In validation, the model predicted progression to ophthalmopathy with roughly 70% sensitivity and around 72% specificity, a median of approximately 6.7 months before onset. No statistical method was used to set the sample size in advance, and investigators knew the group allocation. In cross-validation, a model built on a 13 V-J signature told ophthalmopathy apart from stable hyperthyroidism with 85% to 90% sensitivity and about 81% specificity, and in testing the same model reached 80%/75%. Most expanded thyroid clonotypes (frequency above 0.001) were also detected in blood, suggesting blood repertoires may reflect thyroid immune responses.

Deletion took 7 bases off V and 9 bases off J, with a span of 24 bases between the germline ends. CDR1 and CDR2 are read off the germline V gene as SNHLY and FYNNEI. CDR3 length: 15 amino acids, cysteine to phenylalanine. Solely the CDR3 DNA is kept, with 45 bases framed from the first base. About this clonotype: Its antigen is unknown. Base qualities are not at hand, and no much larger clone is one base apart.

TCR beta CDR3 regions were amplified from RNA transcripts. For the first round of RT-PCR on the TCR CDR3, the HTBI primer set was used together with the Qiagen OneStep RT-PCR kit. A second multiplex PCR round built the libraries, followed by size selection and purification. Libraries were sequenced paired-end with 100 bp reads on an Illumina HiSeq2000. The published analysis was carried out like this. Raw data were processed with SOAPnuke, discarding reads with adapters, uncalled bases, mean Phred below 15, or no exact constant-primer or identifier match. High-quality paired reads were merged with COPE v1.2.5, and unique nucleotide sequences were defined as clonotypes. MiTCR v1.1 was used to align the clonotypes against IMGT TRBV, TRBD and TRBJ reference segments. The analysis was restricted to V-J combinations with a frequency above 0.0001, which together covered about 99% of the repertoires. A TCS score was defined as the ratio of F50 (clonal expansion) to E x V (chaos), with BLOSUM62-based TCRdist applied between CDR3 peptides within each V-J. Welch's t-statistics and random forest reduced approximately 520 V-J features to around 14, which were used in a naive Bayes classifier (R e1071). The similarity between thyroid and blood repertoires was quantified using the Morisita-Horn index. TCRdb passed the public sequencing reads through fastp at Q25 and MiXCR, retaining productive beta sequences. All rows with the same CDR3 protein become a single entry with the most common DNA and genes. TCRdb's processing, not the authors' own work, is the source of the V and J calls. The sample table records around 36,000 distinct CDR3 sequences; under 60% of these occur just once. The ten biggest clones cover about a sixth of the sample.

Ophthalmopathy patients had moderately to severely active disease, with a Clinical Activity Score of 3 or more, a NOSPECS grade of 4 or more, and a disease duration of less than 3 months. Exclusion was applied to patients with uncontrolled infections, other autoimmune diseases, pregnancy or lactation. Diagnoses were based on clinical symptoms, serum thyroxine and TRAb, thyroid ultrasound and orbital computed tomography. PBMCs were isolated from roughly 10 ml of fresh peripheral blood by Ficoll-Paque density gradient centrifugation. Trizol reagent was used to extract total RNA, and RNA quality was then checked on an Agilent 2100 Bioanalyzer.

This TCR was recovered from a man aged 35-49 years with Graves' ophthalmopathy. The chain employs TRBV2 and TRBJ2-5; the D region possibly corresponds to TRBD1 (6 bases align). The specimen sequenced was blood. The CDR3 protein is CASNNDRTSNQPQYF. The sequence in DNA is TGTGCCAGCAACAACGACAGGACAAGCAATCAGCCCCAGTACTTC.